This note documents a single TCR beta chain sequence. This sample stems from a study of blood T cell repertoires in COVID-19. Overall study context: Some COVID-19 samples were acute and others convalescent; all came from the United States, Italy and Spain. Nucleic acid was either cDNA or gDNA, and it came from T cells, B-cell-depleted T cells, or PBMCs.

The protocol was immunoSEQ multiplex PCR, while the TCRdb copy is restricted to in-frame clones and leaves out a portion. The sample records 120,000 or so clones, around 87% being singletons. The origin of this receptor is a man aged 50-59 years with acute or convalescent COVID-19. Input material: peripheral blood.

This chain's CDR3 is CASSPLSGTGAETQYF. The CDR3 DNA sequence: TGTGCCAGCTCACCCCTGTCCGGGACAGGGGCGGAGACCCAGTACTTC. The rearrangement uses TRBV18 and TRBJ2-5; TRBD1 aligns across 10 bases. CDR1 is KGHSH and CDR2 is LQKENI in the germline V gene. V gave up 3 bases and J gave up 5 bases; unmatched junction bases: 9. The CDR3 spans 16 residues.